The rows below give T cell receptor beta chains drawn from one sample of a study of regulatory T cells in long-lasting Graves disease. TCRdb re-analysed the multiplex PCR reads in MiXCR, keeping a single row per CDR3 protein. Among 600,000 to 800,000 distinct CDR3 sequences, about 30% were seen once, and the ten largest hold 35% to 55%. This specimen consisted of peripheral blood mononuclear cells (PBMCs), obtained when the disease was refractory, from a patient treated with antithyroid drugs. These receptors originate from a female donor with Graves disease. Each CDR3 is given with its conserved first and last residue. A D gene is named only where the DNA matches it firmly. The listing skips clone size in some rows; elsewhere it reads once, few, many or a size class.

abundance: -; j_gene: TRBJ1-5; v_gene: TRBV3-1; d_gene: -; CDR3nt: TGTGCCAGCAGCCAAGGAGGGGTCAGGCTCCAGCCCCAGCATTTT; CDR3aa: CASSQGGVRLQPQHF
abundance: many; j_gene: TRBJ1-5; v_gene: TRBV27; d_gene: -; CDR3nt: TGTGCCAGCAAGAACATTAGGAGGATGGATCAGCCCCAGCATTTT; CDR3aa: CASKNIRRMDQPQHF
abundance: many; j_gene: TRBJ2-7; v_gene: TRBV28; d_gene: -; CDR3nt: TGTGCCAGCGCAGGATTTTTCGAGCAGTACTTC; CDR3aa: CASAGFFEQYF
abundance: -; j_gene: TRBJ1-5; v_gene: TRBV10-3; d_gene: -; CDR3nt: TGTGCCATCAGTGAGGCCGGGACCCCCTTACAGCCCCAGCATTTT; CDR3aa: CAISEAGTPLQPQHF
abundance: -; j_gene: TRBJ2-4; v_gene: TRBV30; d_gene: TRBD2; CDR3nt: TGTGCCTGGAGTGCCGGGACTAGCGGGACCTTAGCCAAAAACATTCAGTACTTC; CDR3aa: CAWSAGTSGTLAKNIQYF
abundance: -; j_gene: TRBJ1-2; v_gene: TRBV10-2; d_gene: TRBD1; CDR3nt: TGCGCCAGCAGTGAGGACAGGGTTTGGAATGGCTACACCTTC; CDR3aa: CASSEDRVWNGYTF
abundance: -; j_gene: TRBJ1-1; v_gene: TRBV20-1; d_gene: -; CDR3nt: TGCAGTGCTAGAGAATGGACGGCGAACACTGAAGCTTTCTTT; CDR3aa: CSAREWTANTEAFF
abundance: -; j_gene: TRBJ2-6; v_gene: TRBV6-1; d_gene: -; CDR3nt: TGTGCCAGCCGTAAGGGGGGGTCTGGGGCCAACGTCCTGACTTTC; CDR3aa: CASRKGGSGANVLTF
abundance: -; j_gene: TRBJ2-2; v_gene: TRBV11-2; d_gene: -; CDR3nt: TGTGCCAGCGAACCGGAACTCGGGGAGCTGTTTTTT; CDR3aa: CASEPELGELFF
abundance: few; j_gene: TRBJ2-7; v_gene: TRBV3-1; d_gene: TRBD2; CDR3nt: TGTGCCAGCAGCCAAGGACTAGCGCGGCACGAGCAGTACTTC; CDR3aa: CASSQGLARHEQYF
abundance: -; j_gene: TRBJ1-2; v_gene: TRBV29-1; d_gene: -; CDR3nt: TGCAGTGGTGGGGCTAACTATGGCTACACCTTC; CDR3aa: CSGGANYGYTF
abundance: many; j_gene: TRBJ1-1; v_gene: TRBV28; d_gene: -; CDR3nt: TGTGCCAGCCTGATAAACACTGAAGCTTTCTTT; CDR3aa: CASLINTEAFF
abundance: few; j_gene: TRBJ2-5; v_gene: TRBV19; d_gene: -; CDR3nt: TGTGCCAGTAGCCCGGATGGGGAAGAGACCCAGTACTTC; CDR3aa: CASSPDGEETQYF
abundance: few; j_gene: TRBJ1-2; v_gene: TRBV6-1; d_gene: -; CDR3nt: TGTGCCAGCAGTCCCACAACGTCAGACAGGCCCTATGGCTACACCTTC; CDR3aa: CASSPTTSDRPYGYTF
abundance: many; j_gene: TRBJ2-5; v_gene: TRBV20-1; d_gene: -; CDR3nt: TGCAGTGCTAGAGATGAAGGACCACCGTACCAAGAGACCCAGTACTTC; CDR3aa: CSARDEGPPYQETQYF
abundance: -; j_gene: TRBJ1-1; v_gene: TRBV20-1; d_gene: -; CDR3nt: TGCAGTGCTAGATTAGCAGGCCTCAACACTGAAGCTTTCTTT; CDR3aa: CSARLAGLNTEAFF
abundance: -; j_gene: TRBJ1-1; v_gene: TRBV12-3/TRBV12-4; d_gene: -; CDR3nt: TGTGCCAGCAGTCCAAACCCCAGGAGGAACACTGAAGCTTTCTTT; CDR3aa: CASSPNPRRNTEAFF
abundance: -; j_gene: TRBJ2-5; v_gene: TRBV5-1; d_gene: TRBD2; CDR3nt: TGCGCCAGCAGCAAGGGACTAGCGGAGCAAGAGACCCAGTACTTC; CDR3aa: CASSKGLAEQETQYF
abundance: few; j_gene: TRBJ2-5; v_gene: TRBV20-1; d_gene: -; CDR3nt: TGCAGTGCTAGAGTCCAAAGTTGGGGGGAGACCCAGTACTTC; CDR3aa: CSARVQSWGETQYF
abundance: many; j_gene: TRBJ1-1; v_gene: TRBV11-1; d_gene: -; CDR3nt: TGTGCCAGCAGCAAAACAGGGACCCTGGGCACTGAAGCTTTCTTT; CDR3aa: CASSKTGTLGTEAFF
abundance: -; j_gene: TRBJ2-5; v_gene: TRBV20-1; d_gene: -; CDR3nt: TGCAGTGCTAGAGAGGGGGACCGGTTAGGGGAGACCCAGTACTTC; CDR3aa: CSAREGDRLGETQYF
abundance: many; j_gene: TRBJ1-6; v_gene: TRBV2; d_gene: -; CDR3nt: TGTGCCAGCAGCGAGGGGCCACTTTCTTCACCCCTCCACTTT; CDR3aa: CASSEGPLSSPLHF
abundance: many; j_gene: TRBJ1-5; v_gene: TRBV2; d_gene: TRBD1; CDR3nt: TGTGCCAGCAGCGAAAGGACAGGCGATAGCAATCAGCCCCAGCATTTT; CDR3aa: CASSERTGDSNQPQHF
abundance: many; j_gene: TRBJ2-7; v_gene: TRBV12-3/TRBV12-4; d_gene: -; CDR3nt: TGTGCCAGCAGTTACCGGGACACCTACGAGCAGTACTTC; CDR3aa: CASSYRDTYEQYF
abundance: few; j_gene: TRBJ1-2; v_gene: TRBV15; d_gene: TRBD1; CDR3nt: TGTGCCACCAGCAGATCGACAGGGTCGCACTATGGCTACACCTTC; CDR3aa: CATSRSTGSHYGYTF
abundance: -; j_gene: TRBJ2-7; v_gene: TRBV20-1; d_gene: -; CDR3nt: TGCAGTGCAGAGGGACGGGCCTACGAGCAGTACTTC; CDR3aa: CSAEGRAYEQYF
abundance: -; j_gene: TRBJ1-5; v_gene: TRBV12-3/TRBV12-4; d_gene: -; CDR3nt: TGTGCCAGCAGCCCCCCTGGAACAGGTTTCCTTAGCAATCAGCCCCAGCATTTT; CDR3aa: CASSPPGTGFLSNQPQHF
abundance: -; j_gene: TRBJ1-2; v_gene: TRBV24-1; d_gene: -; CDR3nt: TGTGCCACCAGTTCTGGGGACTACTATGGCTACACCTTC; CDR3aa: CATSSGDYYGYTF
abundance: few; j_gene: TRBJ1-2; v_gene: TRBV15; d_gene: -; CDR3nt: TGTGCCACCAGCAGAGATGATCAGAAAAGCACCTTC; CDR3aa: CATSRDDQKSTF
abundance: -; j_gene: TRBJ1-2; v_gene: TRBV29-1; d_gene: -; CDR3nt: TGCAGCGTTGACGGTACCGGAAACTATGGCTACACCTTC; CDR3aa: CSVDGTGNYGYTF
abundance: -; j_gene: TRBJ2-4; v_gene: TRBV29-1; d_gene: -; CDR3nt: TGCAGCGTTGCCGACGGTGCCAAAAACATTCAGTACTTC; CDR3aa: CSVADGAKNIQYF
abundance: -; j_gene: TRBJ1-2; v_gene: TRBV15; d_gene: -; CDR3nt: TGTGCCACCAGCAGAGATAAGGCGAACTATGGCTACACCTTC; CDR3aa: CATSRDKANYGYTF
abundance: -; j_gene: TRBJ1-2; v_gene: TRBV27; d_gene: -; CDR3nt: TGTGCCAGCAGTTTTGCCCCGGCGACGGACTATGGCTACACCTTC; CDR3aa: CASSFAPATDYGYTF